What follows are 27 T cell receptor beta chains derived from one specimen sequenced in a study of control samples from healthy donors and cancer patients. Sequencing was performed with immunoSEQ multiplex PCR; in TCRdb, only in-frame clones are kept and a portion is missing. This table has tens of thousands of clones, roughly four fifths appearing once. Material: blood. The receptor set was obtained from a woman between 55 and 75 years old in good health.

This chain uses TRBV4-1 with TRBJ2-6, with D uncertain. The CDR3 sequence is 17 residues long. Germline CDR1 and CDR2: MGHRA and YSYEKL. Trimming took 0 bases from V and 0 from J, leaving 9 bases between them. The CDR3 DNA reads TGCGCCAGCAGCCAAGATCTACAGCCCTCTGGGGCCAACGTCCTGACTTTC. This translates into CASSQDLQPSGANVLTF.

This chain joins TRBV5-5 and TRBJ1-1; weak D call: TRBD1 (6 bases). Germline CDR1 is SGHKS and CDR2 is YYEKEE (reference sequence). The CDR3 is 13 residues long. Trimming took off 4 bases at V and 3 bases at J, with 10 bases between the two ends. CDR3 residues: CASSQDRYTEAFF. For the CDR3, the DNA is TGTGCCAGCAGCCAGGACAGATACACTGAAGCTTTCTTT.

The chain links TRBV5-1 to TRBJ2-3; D remains unclear. Germline V gene data show CDR1 as SGHRS and CDR2 as YFSETQ. Trimming stripped 0 bases from V and 5 bases from J, with 10 bases between. This CDR3 is built from 14 residues. CDR3 region: CASSLEGSVDTQYF. The CDR3 DNA is TGCGCCAGCAGCTTGGAGGGTTCCGTAGATACGCAGTATTTT.

This chain joins TRBV2 and TRBJ2-1; the match to TRBD2 covers 8 bases. V trimming: 5 bases; J trimming: 9 bases; junction bases outside the gene matches: 6. The CDR3 runs 13 residues. CDR1 is SNHLY and CDR2 is FYNNEI in the germline V gene. In nucleotides, the CDR3 is TGTGCCAGCAGTAATCAGGCGGGGGGTGAGCAGTTCTTC. Protein product: CASSNQAGGEQFF.

This chain uses TRBV3-1 (or the pseudogene TRBV3-2) with TRBJ2-5; TRBD2 is a possible D gene (6 bases). The V gene lost 2 bases and the J gene lost 5 bases, with 15 bases spanning the gap. CDR3 size: 15 residues. Germline CDR1 reads LGHDT; CDR2 reads YNNKEL (reference sequence). The DNA for the CDR3 is TGTGCCAGCAGCCAATTCGGCGGGGTTGGCGAGACCCAGTACTTC. This sequence encodes CASSQFGGVGETQYF.

This chain connects TRBV6-5 to TRBJ2-2, with no clear D. Trimming cost V 5 bases and J 7 bases, with 8 bases left between them. The CDR3 contains 12 residues. Germline V lookup: CDR1 MNHEY, CDR2 SVGAGI. DNA for the CDR3: TGTGCCAGCAGTCATAGTGGCGGGGAGCTGTTTTTT. It encodes CASSHSGGELFF.

The chain uses TRBV29-1 and TRBJ2-1, with a weak D call TRBD2 (6 bases). Trimming took off 2 bases at V and 3 bases at J, with 20 bases between the two ends. The germline V gene has CDR1 SQVTM and CDR2 ANQGSEA. The CDR3 totals 17 residues. The CDR3 nucleotides read TGCAGCGTTGAACCGGAGGGTGGTCCTTTTCTCTACAATGAGCAGTTCTTC. It translates to CSVEPEGGPFLYNEQFF.

This clone was counted between two and nine times. The chain combines TRBV3-1 (or the pseudogene TRBV3-2) with TRBJ1-1, with unresolved D. The CDR3 contains 11 residues. The germline V gene encodes CDR1 LGHDT and CDR2 YNNKEL (reference sequence). Trimming left V 3 bases short and J 6 bases short, with 5 bases between. The CDR3 DNA reads TGTGCCAGCAGCCACATGGCTGAAGCTTTCTTT. It translates to CASSHMAEAFF.

The CDR3 here is CASSFTGGDTEAFF. In DNA, the CDR3 is TGTGCCAGCAGCTTTACAGGGGGCGACACTGAAGCTTTCTTT. This chain links TRBV5-5 with TRBJ1-1; 9 bases are shared with TRBD1. V lost 2 bases, J lost 3 bases, and 2 bases stayed unmatched. CDR3 length equals 14 residues. CDR1 is SGHKS and CDR2 is YYEKEE in the germline V gene (reference sequence).

The chain carries TRBV11-2 and TRBJ2-7; TRBD2 matches at 9 bases. The CDR3 consists of 16 residues. Trimming at V came to 7 bases and at J to 2 bases, leaving 12 bases not matched to a gene. Germline V CDR1 and CDR2: SGHAT, FQNNGV. The DNA for the CDR3 is TGTGCCAGCACTAAGACACTAGCGGGCCCTCCCTACGAGCAGTACTTC. Protein sequence: CASTKTLAGPPYEQYF.

This clone was observed a handful of times. This chain connects TRBV5-1 to TRBJ2-5; D might be TRBD1 (5 bases). This CDR3 has 15 residues. Germline loops: CDR1 SGHRS, CDR2 YFSETQ. Trimming took off 2 bases at V and 5 bases at J, with 16 bases between the two ends. CDR3: CASSLETRTRETQYF. DNA of the CDR3: TGCGCCAGCAGCTTAGAAACACGGACAAGGGAGACCCAGTACTTC.

There are a few counts of this clone. The chain links TRBV5-1 to TRBJ1-5; D unclear. Germline V lookup: CDR1 SGHRS, CDR2 YFSETQ. The CDR3 has 14 amino acids. The V end was cut by 4 bases, the J end by 2 bases, with 10 bases between. In DNA form, the CDR3 reads TGCGCCAGCAGCCCGGACGGTGGCAATCAGCCCCAGCATTTT. It is translated as CASSPDGGNQPQHF.

This clone was detected once. V and J are TRBV11-2 and TRBJ2-5; no definite D call. The CDR3 spans 14 residues. Germline CDR1 reads SGHAT; CDR2 reads FQNNGV. V was shortened by 5 bases and J by 5 bases, with 15 bases between the two germline ends. CDR3 in DNA: TGTGCCAGCAGCGGTCCGGTAGGGATCGAGACCCAGTACTTC. This gives the protein CASSGPVGIETQYF.

This chain links TRBV11-3 with TRBJ1-2, with 8 bases identical to TRBD1. The V gene's germline CDR1 is SGHNT and CDR2 YENEEA. The V and J ends lost 5 bases and 5 bases, in that order; junction bases with no gene match: 13. The CDR3 is 16 amino acids. CDR3 region: CASSHKSAYRGYGYTF. In DNA, the CDR3 is TGTGCCAGCAGCCACAAGTCCGCCTACAGGGGGTATGGCTACACCTTC.

The V call is TRBV5-1, the J call TRBJ2-7, with TRBD2 matching 7 bases. Germline V CDR1 and CDR2: SGHRS, YFSETQ. The V segment lost 4 bases and the J segment 5 bases; nucleotides outside the gene matches: 6. This CDR3 comprises 13 residues. CDR3 region: CASSTLGGDEQYF. Here the CDR3 DNA reads TGCGCCAGCAGCACCCTGGGGGGGGACGAGCAGTACTTC.

The J gene is TRBJ2-3, the V gene TRBV6-6; no clear D gene. Germline V CDR1 and CDR2: MNHNY, SVGAGI (reference sequence). Trimming took 2 bases from V and 4 from J, leaving 10 bases between them. The CDR3 has 14 amino acids. The DNA for the CDR3 is TGTGCCAGCAGTTACGTGGGTGCGGCAGATACGCAGTATTTT. Translating gives CASSYVGAADTQYF.

V is TRBV19 and J is TRBJ2-5; no reliable D call. V lost 3 bases to trimming and J lost 2 bases, with 7 bases between them. The CDR3 is 13 amino acids. Germline V gives CDR1 LNHDA, CDR2 SQIVND (reference sequence). The CDR3 region is CASSMTSQETQYF. CDR3 nucleotide sequence: TGTGCCAGTAGTATGACATCACAAGAGACCCAGTACTTC.

The CDR3 DNA follows: TGCGCCAGCAGCCCTAACCACCGGACAAATCAGCCCCAGCATTTT. Encoded protein: CASSPNHRTNQPQHF. This chain uses TRBV4-1 with TRBJ1-5; D possibly corresponds to TRBD1 (5 bases). Trimming pared 4 bases from V and 4 bases from J, leaving 14 bases between. CDR1 is MGHRA, CDR2 YSYEKL, per germline. The CDR3 is 15 amino acids.

CDR3: CASSRLANEQFF. As DNA, the CDR3 is TGTGCCAGTAGTCGCTTGGCCAATGAGCAGTTCTTC. This chain links TRBV19 with TRBJ2-1; D is unclear. Trimming took off 5 bases at V and 6 bases at J, with 8 bases between the two ends. The CDR3 extends over 12 amino acids. Per germline, CDR1 LNHDA and CDR2 SQIVND (reference sequence). Supplemented by reference TRBV19 and TRBJ2-1, the full variable domain reads DGGITQSPKYLFRKEGQNVTLSCEQNLNHDAMYWYRQDPGQGLRLIYYSQIVNDFQKGDIAEGYSVSREKKESFPLTVTSAQKNPTAFYLCASSRLANEQFFGPGTRLTVL.

V and J are TRBV29-1 and TRBJ1-1, with a tentative D call TRBD1 (6 bases). The CDR3 sequence is 13 residues long. Trimming cost V 6 bases and J 3 bases, with 14 bases left between them. CDR1 and CDR2 from the germline V gene are SQVTM and ANQGSEA. CDR3 sequence (DNA): TGCAGCGTCACGACAGGCTACTACACTGAAGCTTTCTTT. Its protein product is CSVTTGYYTEAFF.

The chain couples TRBV10-2 to TRBJ2-2; D is unresolved. CDR1 and CDR2 from the germline V gene are WSHSY and SAAADI. This CDR3 has 17 residues. V lost 0 bases and J lost 6, with 17 bases in between. CDR3 DNA sequence: TGCGCCAGCAGTGAGTCGGCATTAGTCTCTACCCCCGGGGAGCTGTTTTTT. Residues: CASSESALVSTPGELFF.

Turning to this clone: A much larger clonotype is one base distant, so this may be a read error. Other DNA sequences in the same sample also yield this CDR3. The CDR3 region has the DNA TGTGCCAGCAGCTTACGGGGTAGCTCTGGAAACACTATATATTTT. It is translated as CASSLRGSSGNTIYF. The V gene is TRBV5-6, the J gene TRBJ1-3; D not certain. Germline CDR1 is SGHDT and CDR2 is YYEEEE. The CDR3 has 15 amino acids.

V usage is TRBV6-5 and J usage is TRBJ1-1; 9 bases agree with TRBD1. The germline gives CDR1 MNHEY, CDR2 SVGAGI. Trimming removed 4 bases from V and 11 bases from J; junction bases left unmatched: 5. The CDR3 consists of 12 residues. CDR3 nucleotides: TGTGCCAGCAGTTCGGGACAGGGTCGGGCTTTCTTT. Protein product: CASSSGQGRAFF.

The V call is TRBV19, the J call TRBJ1-6, with D maybe TRBD1 (5 bases). With 5 bases removed from V and 0 bases from J, the gap between germline ends came to 17 bases. CDR1 is LNHDA and CDR2 is SQIVND in the germline V gene (reference sequence). The CDR3 contains 18 residues. The DNA of the CDR3 is TGTGCCAGTAGTCTACAGAGGCGGGGGAGCTCCTATAATTCACCCCTCCACTTT. Translation: CASSLQRRGSSYNSPLHF.

At least ten counts were recorded for this clone. V is TRBV3-1 (or the pseudogene TRBV3-2) and J is TRBJ1-5, with D tentatively TRBD1 (5 bases). The CDR3 covers 14 residues. CDR1 is LGHDT, CDR2 YNNKEL, per germline (reference sequence). Trimming took 3 bases from V and 3 from J, leaving 9 bases between them. For the CDR3, the DNA is TGTGCCAGCAGCCAGGGGGTGAACAATCAGCCCCAGCATTTT. Translated: CASSQGVNNQPQHF.

V gene TRBV4-1 combines with J gene TRBJ1-4, with 9 bases fitting TRBD1. The CDR3 spans 14 residues. Germline-derived CDR1 and CDR2 are MGHRA and YSYEKL. V was clipped by 5 bases and J by 8 bases; unmatched bases: 6. The chain's CDR3 is CASSTGQGGEKLFF. The CDR3 region has the DNA TGCGCCAGCAGCACGGGACAGGGAGGGGAAAAACTGTTTTTT.

V usage is TRBV28 and J usage is TRBJ1-1; TRBD1 aligns across 8 bases. Losses at the gene ends were 5 bases for V and 5 bases for J; bases not matched to a gene: 7. This CDR3 has 14 amino acids. Looked up from germline, CDR1 is MDHEN and CDR2 is SYDVKM. The CDR3 sequence: CASSQGARGTEAFF. Written as DNA, the CDR3 is TGTGCCAGCAGTCAGGGGGCGCGAGGGACTGAAGCTTTCTTT. The full variable domain, in which reference TRBV28 and TRBJ1-1 provide the parts outside the CDR3, is DVKVTQSSRYLVKRTGEKVFLECVQDMDHENMFWYRQDPGLGLRLIYFSYDVKMKEKGDIPEGYSVSREKKERFSLILESASTNQTSMYLCASSQGARGTEAFFGQGTRLTVV.